The source of this T cell receptor (beta chain) is a study of OX40 agonist ivuxolimab in advanced cancers. Study-wide context: Patients achieving partial responses numbered three: one hepatocellular carcinoma case and two cutaneous melanoma cases.

Sequencing used immunoSEQ multiplex PCR; TCRdb keeps in-frame clones, though not all of them. The table has about 82,000 clones, roughly 89% seen once; the top ten hold roughly 0.6%. Study outcomes and limitations: Partial responders treated at 0.1-3.0 mg/kg exhibited clonal expansion among the lowest measured.

To note about this clone: Antigen unknown.

Researchers took blood at baseline, on cycle 4 day 1, and on cycle 7 day 1. The CDR3 extends over 14 amino acids. Germline V gene sequence: CDR1 SGHRS, CDR2 YFSETQ. V trimming: 4 bases; J trimming: 8 bases; junction bases outside the gene matches: 2. This rearrangement joins TRBV5-1 to TRBJ2-1; 14 bases fit TRBD2. This receptor was taken from an adult with an advanced solid tumor such as melanoma, head and neck, liver or kidney cancer. The sequenced sample was CD4+ or CD8+ T cells sorted from blood, obtained in a trial of the OX40 agonist ivuxolimab. DNA of the CDR3: TGCGCCAGCAGCGGGACTAGCGGGAGTTATGAGCAGTTCTTC. This codes for CASSGTSGSYEQFF.